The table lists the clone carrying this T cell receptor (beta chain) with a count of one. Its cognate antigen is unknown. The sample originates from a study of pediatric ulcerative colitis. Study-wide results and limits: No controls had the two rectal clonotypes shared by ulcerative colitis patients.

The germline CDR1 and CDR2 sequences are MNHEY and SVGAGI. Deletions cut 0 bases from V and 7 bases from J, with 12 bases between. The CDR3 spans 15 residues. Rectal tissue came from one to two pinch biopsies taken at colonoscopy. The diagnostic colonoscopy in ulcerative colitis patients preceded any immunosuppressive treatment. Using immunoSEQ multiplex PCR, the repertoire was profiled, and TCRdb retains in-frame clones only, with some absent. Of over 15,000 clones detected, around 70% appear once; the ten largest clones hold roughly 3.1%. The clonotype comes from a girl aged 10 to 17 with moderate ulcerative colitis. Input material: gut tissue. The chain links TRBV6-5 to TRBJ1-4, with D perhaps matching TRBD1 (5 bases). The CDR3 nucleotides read TGTGCCAGCAGTTACTCGACTTCCGGGGGTGAAAAACTGTTTTTT. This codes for CASSYSTSGGEKLFF.